The sequence of this T cell receptor (beta chain) was determined in a study of T cell changes during pregnancy in multiple sclerosis (dated by TCRdb to the late 2010s). With respect to the entire study: The study looked at changes in the T cell repertoire across pregnancy in women with multiple sclerosis.

V loses 0 bases, J loses 5 bases, and the germline ends lie 14 bases apart. The cysteine opens and the phenylalanine closes a CDR3 of 15 amino acids. Just the 45-base CDR3 DNA is kept, in frame starting at base 1. Per the germline V gene (reference sequence), SGHKS is the CDR1 and YYEKEE is the CDR2. Library method: the immunoSEQ multiplex PCR assay. The immuneACCESS repertoire file appears here via TCRdb, limited to in-frame rearrangements. These files lack a portion of the clones; in checked studies, under half of the deficit traces to unresolved V genes, and the cause of the others is not known. Recorded for this sample are fewer than 95,000 clones; around 92% of them occurred a single time. The ten largest clonotypes hold 2% to 2.5% of the sample. In regard to this clone: Its antigen has not been determined. The record has no base qualities; no much larger clone is one base away.

The receptor was isolated from a female donor with multiple sclerosis, enrolled in a pregnancy study. The sequence joins TRBV5-5 to TRBJ1-1; possibly the D gene is TRBD1, per 5 matching bases. This material consisted of peripheral blood, taken in the third trimester of pregnancy. The nucleotide sequence is given as TGTGCCAGCAGCTTGGGACAGCTCGGGGGGACTGAAGCTTTCTTT. Its protein product is CASSLGQLGGTEAFF.